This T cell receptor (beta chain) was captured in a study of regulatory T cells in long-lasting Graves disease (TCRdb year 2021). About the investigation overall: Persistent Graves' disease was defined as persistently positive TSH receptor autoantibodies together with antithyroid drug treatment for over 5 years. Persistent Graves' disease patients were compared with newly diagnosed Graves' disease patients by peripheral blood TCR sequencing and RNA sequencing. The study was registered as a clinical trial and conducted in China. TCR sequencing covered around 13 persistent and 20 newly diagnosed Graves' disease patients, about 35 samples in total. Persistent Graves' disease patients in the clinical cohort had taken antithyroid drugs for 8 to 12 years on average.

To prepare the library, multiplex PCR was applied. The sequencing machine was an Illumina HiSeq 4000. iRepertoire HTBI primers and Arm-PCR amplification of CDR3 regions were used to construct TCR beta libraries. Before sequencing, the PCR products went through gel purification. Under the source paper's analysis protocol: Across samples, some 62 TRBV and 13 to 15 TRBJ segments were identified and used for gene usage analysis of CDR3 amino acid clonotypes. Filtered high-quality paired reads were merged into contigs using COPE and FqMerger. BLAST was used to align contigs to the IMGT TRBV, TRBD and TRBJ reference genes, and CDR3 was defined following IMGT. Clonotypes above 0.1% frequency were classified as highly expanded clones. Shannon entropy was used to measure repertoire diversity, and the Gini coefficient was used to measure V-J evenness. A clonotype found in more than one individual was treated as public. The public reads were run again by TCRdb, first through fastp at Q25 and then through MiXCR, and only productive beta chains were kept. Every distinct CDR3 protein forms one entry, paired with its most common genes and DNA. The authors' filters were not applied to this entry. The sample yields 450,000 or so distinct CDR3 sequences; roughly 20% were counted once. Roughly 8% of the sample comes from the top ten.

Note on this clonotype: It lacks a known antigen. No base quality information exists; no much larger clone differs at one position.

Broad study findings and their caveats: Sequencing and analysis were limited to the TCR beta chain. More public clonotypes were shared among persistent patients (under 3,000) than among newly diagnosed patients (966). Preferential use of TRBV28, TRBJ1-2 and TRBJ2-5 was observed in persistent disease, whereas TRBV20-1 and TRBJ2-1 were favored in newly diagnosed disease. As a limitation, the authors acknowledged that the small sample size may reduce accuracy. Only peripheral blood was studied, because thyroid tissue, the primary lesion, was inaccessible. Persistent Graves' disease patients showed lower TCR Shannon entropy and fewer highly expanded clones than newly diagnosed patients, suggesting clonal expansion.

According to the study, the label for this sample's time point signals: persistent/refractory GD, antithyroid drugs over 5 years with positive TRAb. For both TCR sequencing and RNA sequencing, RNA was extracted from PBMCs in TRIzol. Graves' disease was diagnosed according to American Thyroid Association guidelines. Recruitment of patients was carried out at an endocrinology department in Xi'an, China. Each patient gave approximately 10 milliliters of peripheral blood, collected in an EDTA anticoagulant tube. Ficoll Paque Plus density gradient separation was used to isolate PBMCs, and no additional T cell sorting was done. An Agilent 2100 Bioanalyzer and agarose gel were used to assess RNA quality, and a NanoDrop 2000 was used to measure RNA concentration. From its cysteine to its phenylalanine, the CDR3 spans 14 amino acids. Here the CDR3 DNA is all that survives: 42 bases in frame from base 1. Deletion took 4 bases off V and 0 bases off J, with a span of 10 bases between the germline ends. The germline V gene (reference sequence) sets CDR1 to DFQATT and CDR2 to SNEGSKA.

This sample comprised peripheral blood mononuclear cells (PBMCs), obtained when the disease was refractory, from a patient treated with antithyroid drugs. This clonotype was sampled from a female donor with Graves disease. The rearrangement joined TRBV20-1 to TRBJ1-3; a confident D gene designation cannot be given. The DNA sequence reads TGCAGTGCTAAGTTGGACCGCTCTGGAAACACCATATATTTT. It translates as CSAKLDRSGNTIYF.